What follows describes a single T cell receptor (beta chain). The CDR3 consists of 12 residues. Germline CDR1 LNHDA, CDR2 SQIVND (reference sequence). Losses at the gene ends were 11 bases for V and 7 bases for J; bases not matched to a gene: 10. This entry comes from a study of T cell responses to AZD1222 COVID-19 vaccine. The method was immunoSEQ multiplex PCR; TCRdb's version includes in-frame clones alone and lacks a portion of them. The data contain approximately 140,000 clones, around 90% of them singletons. This clonotype was sampled from an adult in good health. V gene TRBV19 combines with J gene TRBJ1-2; 7 bases fit TRBD1. Here the sequenced sample was peripheral blood, taken on day 0 of AZD1222 vaccination. This CDR3 is CAVNRGGAGYTF. CDR3 DNA sequence: TGTGCCGTCAACAGGGGAGGGGCTGGCTACACCTTC.